The clone carrying this T cell receptor beta chain showed up just once. Measured with immunoSEQ multiplex PCR; TCRdb has only the in-frame clones, and not every one. The sample holds hundreds of thousands of clones, roughly 90% seen once. The source of the sample is a study of Ad26.COV2.S vaccination and SARS-CoV-2 variants. The treatment denotes: about 20 received Ad26.COV2.S at low or high dose, single or two shots; several received placebo; per-sample allocation not given. It was on day 63 after the first vaccine or placebo injection that samples were taken. CDR1 is MNHNY and CDR2 is SVGAGI in the germline V gene (reference sequence). The V end lost 7 bases, the J end lost 4 bases, and 22 bases lay between the germline ends. The CDR3 is made up of 16 amino acids.

The sequences come from peripheral blood, collected in a trial of Ad26.COV2.S vaccine versus placebo. This sequence joins TRBV6-6 and TRBJ2-5; possibly TRBD2 for D (6 bases). The clonotype was recovered from a person aged 18-65 years who received the Ad26.COV2.S COVID-19 vaccine or a placebo. CDR3 DNA: TGTGCCAGCACGGGTTCGGGAGAAGTGCAAGGAGAGACCCAGTACTTC. Encoded protein: CASTGSGEVQGETQYF.